This TCR beta chain was sequenced in a study of sequential checkpoint blockade in melanoma. Per the germline V gene, CDR1 is MNHEY and CDR2 is SMNVEV (reference sequence). Between the trimmed V and J ends, which lost 0 bases and 1 base, there was a span of 15 bases. The CDR3 covers 17 residues. This clone was observed a single time. Indicated treatment: randomized to nivolumab then ipilimumab (arm A) or the reverse (arm B). From thawed PBMCs, live CD3+CD8+ cells negative for CD19 and CD56 were sorted. TCRdb keeps only in-frame clones here, not all; method: immunoSEQ multiplex PCR. The table includes several thousand clones, around 79% detected once.

Source: CD8+ T cells sorted from blood (inferred from file names), taken from a patient given nivolumab and ipilimumab in sequence. The rearrangement links TRBV27 to TRBJ1-2, with D perhaps matching TRBD1 (6 bases). The TCR was taken from a human donor with melanoma. This CDR3 reads CASSLSEGDYRNYGYTF. Here the CDR3 DNA reads TGTGCCAGCAGTTTATCGGAGGGGGACTATCGTAACTATGGCTACACCTTC.